This T cell receptor (beta chain) was found in a study of shared T cell receptors in the human thymus. This clone appeared a few times. Only in-frame clones appear in the TCRdb table, and some are missing; sequencing was by immunoSEQ multiplex PCR. In the table there are 540,000 or so clones, approximately 78% of which are singletons. The CDR3 extends over 18 amino acids. After removal of 4 bases from V and 2 bases from J, the junction contained 7 bases not matched to a gene. The germline CDR1 and CDR2 sequences are SEHNR and FQNEAQ (reference sequence). These data were also reused for a study on human thymus T cells. As that study records: Donors were healthy Finnish infants having corrective surgery for congenital heart defects. Thymus specimens were resections from corrective heart surgery. Thymic and blood repertoires appeared to show biased V and J gene usage. The related literature has documented a marked overlap of thymic repertoires among unrelated individuals.

Sequenced sample: thymocytes. This clonotype was obtained from a boy younger than two with a congenital heart defect. The V and J genes are TRBV7-9 and TRBJ2-3; 15 bases are shared with TRBD2. In DNA form, the CDR3 reads TGTGCCAGCAGCTCCGGACTAGCGGGAGGGGGAGACACAGATACGCAGTATTTT. Its translation is CASSSGLAGGGDTDTQYF.